The clone carrying this T cell receptor beta chain was counted many times. This CDR3 has 18 amino acids. The J segment lost 2 bases and the V segment lost 3 bases, leaving 13 bases of the junction unmatched. Germline V lookup: CDR1 LGHNA, CDR2 YNFKEQ. The sample comes from a study of early T cells in non-severe SARS-CoV-2 infection. TCRdb re-called the 5' RACE reads through MiXCR, storing one row per CDR3 protein. Here the sample spans more than 45,000 distinct CDR3 sequences, around 12% being singletons. This chain joins TRBV4-2 and TRBJ1-1; 9 nucleotides line up with TRBD1. Sequencing input: whole blood. This clonotype originated in an adult who was a healthcare worker with PCR-confirmed SARS-CoV-2 infection or an uninfected control (not recorded which). CDR3 amino acids: CASSHPQGAMVKNTEAFF. For the CDR3, the DNA is TGTGCCAGCAGCCACCCACAGGGGGCGATGGTGAAAAACACTGAAGCTTTCTTT.